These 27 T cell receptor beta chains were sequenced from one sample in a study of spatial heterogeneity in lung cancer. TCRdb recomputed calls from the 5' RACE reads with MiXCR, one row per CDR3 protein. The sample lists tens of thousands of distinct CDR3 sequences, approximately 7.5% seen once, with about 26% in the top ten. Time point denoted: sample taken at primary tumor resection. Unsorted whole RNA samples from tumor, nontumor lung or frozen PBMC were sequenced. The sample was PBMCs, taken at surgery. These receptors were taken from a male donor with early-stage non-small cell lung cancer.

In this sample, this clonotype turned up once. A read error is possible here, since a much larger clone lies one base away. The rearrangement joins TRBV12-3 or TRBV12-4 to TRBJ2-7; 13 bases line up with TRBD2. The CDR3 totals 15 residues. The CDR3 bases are TGTGCCAGCAGACCCGGACTAGCGGGGGCCTACGCGCAGTACTTC. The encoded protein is CASRPGLAGAYAQYF.

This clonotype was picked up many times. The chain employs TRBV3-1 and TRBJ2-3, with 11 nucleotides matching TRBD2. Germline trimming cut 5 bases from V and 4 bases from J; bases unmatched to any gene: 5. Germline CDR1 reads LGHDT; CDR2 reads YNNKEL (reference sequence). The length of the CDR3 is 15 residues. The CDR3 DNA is TGTGCCAGCAGCTCACTAGCGGGGGCCTCAGATACGCAGTATTTT. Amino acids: CASSSLAGASDTQYF.

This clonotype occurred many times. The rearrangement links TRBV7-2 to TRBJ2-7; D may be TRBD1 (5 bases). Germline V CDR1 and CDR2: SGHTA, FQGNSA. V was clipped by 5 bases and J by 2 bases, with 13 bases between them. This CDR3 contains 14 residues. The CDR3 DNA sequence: TGTGCCAGCAGCAACCAGGGTGGTCCCTACGAGCAGTACGTC. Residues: CASSNQGGPYEQYV.

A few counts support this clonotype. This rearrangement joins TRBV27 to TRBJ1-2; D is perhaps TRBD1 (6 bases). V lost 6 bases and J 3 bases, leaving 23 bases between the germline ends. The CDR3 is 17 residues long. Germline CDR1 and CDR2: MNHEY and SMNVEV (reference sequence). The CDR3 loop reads CASSLDRTTLRHYGYTF. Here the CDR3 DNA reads TGTGCCAGCAGCCTAGACAGGACTACCCTCCGCCACTATGGCTACACCTTC.

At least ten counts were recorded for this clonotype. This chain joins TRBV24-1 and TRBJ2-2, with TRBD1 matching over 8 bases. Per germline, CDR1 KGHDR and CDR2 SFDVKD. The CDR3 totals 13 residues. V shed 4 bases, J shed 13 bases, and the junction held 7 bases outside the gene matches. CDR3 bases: TGTGCCACCAGTGAGCGACAGGGGCGGAGGCTGTTTTTT. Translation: CATSERQGRRLFF.

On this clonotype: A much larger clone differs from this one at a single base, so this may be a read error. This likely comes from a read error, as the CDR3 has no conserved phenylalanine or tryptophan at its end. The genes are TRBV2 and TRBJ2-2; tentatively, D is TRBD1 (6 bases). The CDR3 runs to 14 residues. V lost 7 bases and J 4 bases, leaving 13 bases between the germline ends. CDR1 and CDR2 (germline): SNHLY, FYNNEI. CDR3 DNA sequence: TGTGCCAGCACGCCGGACAGAACCACCGGGGAGCTGTTTCTT. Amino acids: CASTPDRTTGELFL.

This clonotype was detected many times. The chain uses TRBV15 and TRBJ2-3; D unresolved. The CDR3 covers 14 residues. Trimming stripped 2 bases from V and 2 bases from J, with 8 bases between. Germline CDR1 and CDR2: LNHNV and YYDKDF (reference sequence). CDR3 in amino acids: CATSRLDPTDTQYF. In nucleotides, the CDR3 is TGTGCCACCAGCAGACTAGACCCCACAGATACGCAGTATTTT.

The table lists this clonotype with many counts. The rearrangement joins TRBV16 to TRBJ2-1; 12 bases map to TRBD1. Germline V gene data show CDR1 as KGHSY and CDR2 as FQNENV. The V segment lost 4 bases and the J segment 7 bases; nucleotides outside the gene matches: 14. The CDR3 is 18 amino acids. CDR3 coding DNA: TGTGCCAGCAGCCCTACCCTTGGGACAGGGGGCGGAGAGAATGAGCAGTTCTTC. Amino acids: CASSPTLGTGGGENEQFF.

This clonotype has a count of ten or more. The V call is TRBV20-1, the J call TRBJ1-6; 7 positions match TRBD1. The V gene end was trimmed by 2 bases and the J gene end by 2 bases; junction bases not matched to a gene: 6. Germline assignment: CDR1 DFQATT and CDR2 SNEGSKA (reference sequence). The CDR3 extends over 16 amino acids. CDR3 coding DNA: TGCAGTGCTAGATGGGACAGAAAAACCTATAATTCACCCCTCCACTTT. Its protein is CSARWDRKTYNSPLHF.

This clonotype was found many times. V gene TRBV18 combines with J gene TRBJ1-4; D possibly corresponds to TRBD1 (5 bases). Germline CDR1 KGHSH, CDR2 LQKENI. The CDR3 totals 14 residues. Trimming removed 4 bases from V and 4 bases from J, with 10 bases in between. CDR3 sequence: CASSRGTLNEKLFF. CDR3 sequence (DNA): TGTGCCAGCTCACGGGGGACCCTTAATGAAAAACTGTTTTTT.

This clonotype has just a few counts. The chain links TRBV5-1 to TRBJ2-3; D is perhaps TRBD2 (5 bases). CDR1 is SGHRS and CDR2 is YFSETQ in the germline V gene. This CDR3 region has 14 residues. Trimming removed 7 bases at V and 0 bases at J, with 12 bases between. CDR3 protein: CASHEGASTDTQYF. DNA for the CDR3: TGCGCCAGCCATGAGGGAGCTAGCACAGATACGCAGTATTTT.

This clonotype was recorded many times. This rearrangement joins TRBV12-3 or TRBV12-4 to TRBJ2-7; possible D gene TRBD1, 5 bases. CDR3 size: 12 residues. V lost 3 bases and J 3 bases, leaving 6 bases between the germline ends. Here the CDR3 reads CASSFTGYEQYF. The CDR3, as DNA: TGTGCCAGCAGTTTTACAGGCTACGAGCAGTACTTC.

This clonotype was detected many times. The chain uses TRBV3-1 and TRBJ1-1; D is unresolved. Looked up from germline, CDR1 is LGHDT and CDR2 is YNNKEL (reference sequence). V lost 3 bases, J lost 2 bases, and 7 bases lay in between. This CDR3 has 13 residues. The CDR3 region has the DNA TGTGCCAGCAGCCAGTTCCAAAACACTGAAGCTTTCTTT. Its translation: CASSQFQNTEAFF.

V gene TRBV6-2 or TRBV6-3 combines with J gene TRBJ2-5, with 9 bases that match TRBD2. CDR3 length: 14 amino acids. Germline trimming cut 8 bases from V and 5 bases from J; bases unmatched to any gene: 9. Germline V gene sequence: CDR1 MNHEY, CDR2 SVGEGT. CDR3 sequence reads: CASYKGTSLETQYF. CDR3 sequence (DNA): TGTGCCAGCTATAAAGGGACTAGCTTGGAGACCCAGTACTTC.

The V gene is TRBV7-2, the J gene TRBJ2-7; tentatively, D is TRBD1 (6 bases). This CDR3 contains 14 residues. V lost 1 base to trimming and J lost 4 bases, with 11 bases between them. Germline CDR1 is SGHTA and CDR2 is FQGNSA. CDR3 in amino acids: CASSLVDSLYEQYF. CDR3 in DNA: TGTGCCAGCAGCTTAGTGGACAGTTTATACGAGCAGTACTTC.

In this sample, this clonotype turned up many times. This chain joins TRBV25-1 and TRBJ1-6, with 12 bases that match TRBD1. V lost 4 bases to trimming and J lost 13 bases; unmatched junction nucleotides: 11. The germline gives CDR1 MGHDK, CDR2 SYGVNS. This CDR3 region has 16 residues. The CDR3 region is CASSAPGTGGPGPLHF. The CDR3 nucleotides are TGTGCCAGCAGTGCACCCGGGACAGGGGGCCCCGGGCCCCTCCACTTT. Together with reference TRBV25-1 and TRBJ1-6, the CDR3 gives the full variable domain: EADIYQTPRYLVIGTGKKITLECSQTMGHDKMYWYQQDPGMELHLIHYSYGVNSTEKGDLSSESTVSRIRTEHFPLTLESARPSHTSQYLCASSAPGTGGPGPLHFGNGTRLTVT.

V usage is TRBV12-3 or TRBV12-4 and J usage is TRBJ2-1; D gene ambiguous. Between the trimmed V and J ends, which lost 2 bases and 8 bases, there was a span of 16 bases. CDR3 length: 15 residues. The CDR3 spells CASSLRGIQVDEQFF. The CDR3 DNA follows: TGTGCCAGCAGTTTAAGAGGTATTCAAGTGGATGAGCAGTTCTTC.

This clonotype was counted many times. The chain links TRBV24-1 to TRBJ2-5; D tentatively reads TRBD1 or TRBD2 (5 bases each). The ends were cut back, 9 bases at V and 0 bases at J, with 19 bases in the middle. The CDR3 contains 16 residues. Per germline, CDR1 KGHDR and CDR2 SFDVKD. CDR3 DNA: TGTGCCACCCGGGACCTTCCGGGACCGGACCAAGAGACCCAGTACTTC. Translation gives CATRDLPGPDQETQYF.

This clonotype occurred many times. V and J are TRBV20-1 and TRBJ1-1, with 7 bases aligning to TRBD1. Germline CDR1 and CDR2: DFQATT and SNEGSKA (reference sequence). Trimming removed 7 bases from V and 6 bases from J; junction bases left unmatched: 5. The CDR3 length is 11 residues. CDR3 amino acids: CSGRGVAEAFF. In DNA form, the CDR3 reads TGCAGTGGCAGGGGGGTGGCTGAAGCTTTCTTT.

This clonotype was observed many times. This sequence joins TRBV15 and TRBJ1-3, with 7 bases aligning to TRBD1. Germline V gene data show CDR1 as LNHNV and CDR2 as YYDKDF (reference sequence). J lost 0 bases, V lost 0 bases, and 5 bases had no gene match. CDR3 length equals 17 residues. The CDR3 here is CATSRDPRDSSGNTIYF. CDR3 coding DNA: TGTGCCACCAGCAGAGATCCCCGGGACAGCTCTGGAAACACCATATATTTT.

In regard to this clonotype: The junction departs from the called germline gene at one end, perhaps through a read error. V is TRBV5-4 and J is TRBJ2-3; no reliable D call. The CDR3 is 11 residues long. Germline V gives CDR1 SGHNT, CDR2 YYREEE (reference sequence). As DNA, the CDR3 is TGTACCAGCAGCTTGGAGGATACGCAGTATTTT. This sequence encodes CTSSLEDTQYF.

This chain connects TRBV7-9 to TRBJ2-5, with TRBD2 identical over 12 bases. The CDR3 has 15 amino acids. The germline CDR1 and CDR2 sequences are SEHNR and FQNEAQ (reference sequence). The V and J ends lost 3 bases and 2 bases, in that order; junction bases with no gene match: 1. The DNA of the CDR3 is TGTGCCAGCAGCTTCGGACTAGCGGGGCAAGAGACCCAGTACTTC. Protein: CASSFGLAGQETQYF.

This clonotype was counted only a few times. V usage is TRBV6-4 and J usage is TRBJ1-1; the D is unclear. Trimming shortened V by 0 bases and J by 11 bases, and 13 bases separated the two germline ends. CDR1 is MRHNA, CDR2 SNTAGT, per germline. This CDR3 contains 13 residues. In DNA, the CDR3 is TGTGCCAGCAGTGACTCGGCCAGTCGTCAGGCTTTCTTT. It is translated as CASSDSASRQAFF.

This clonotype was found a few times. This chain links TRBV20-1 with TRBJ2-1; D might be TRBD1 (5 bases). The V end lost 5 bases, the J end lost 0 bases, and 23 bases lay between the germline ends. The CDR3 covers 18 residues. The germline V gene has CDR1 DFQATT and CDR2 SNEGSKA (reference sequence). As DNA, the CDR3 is TGCAGTGCTCCTCCAATGGGTAGGGGTCGAAGCTCCTACAATGAGCAGTTCTTC. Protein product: CSAPPMGRGRSSYNEQFF.

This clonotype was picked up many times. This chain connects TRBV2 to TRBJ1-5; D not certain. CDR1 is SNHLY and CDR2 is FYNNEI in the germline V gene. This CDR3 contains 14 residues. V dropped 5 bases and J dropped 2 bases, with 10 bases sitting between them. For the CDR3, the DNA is TGTGCCAGCAGTCCCGCGGTTGGCAATCAGCCCCAGCATTTT. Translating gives CASSPAVGNQPQHF.

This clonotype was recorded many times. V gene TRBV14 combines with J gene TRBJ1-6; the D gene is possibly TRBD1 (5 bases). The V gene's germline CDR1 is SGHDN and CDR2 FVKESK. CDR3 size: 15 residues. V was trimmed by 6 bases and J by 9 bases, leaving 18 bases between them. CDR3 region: CASSRVWGRSSPLHF. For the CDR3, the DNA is TGTGCCAGCAGTCGTGTATGGGGACGCAGTTCACCCCTCCACTTT.

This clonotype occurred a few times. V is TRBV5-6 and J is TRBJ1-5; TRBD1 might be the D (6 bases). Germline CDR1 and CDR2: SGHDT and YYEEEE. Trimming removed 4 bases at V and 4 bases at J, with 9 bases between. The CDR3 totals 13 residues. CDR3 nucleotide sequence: TGTGCCAGCAGCAGGGGGAATAATCAGCCCCAGCATTTT. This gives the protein CASSRGNNQPQHF.